Listed here is a single TCR beta chain. Its target is unknown. TCRdb passed the reads through MiXCR, listing each CDR3 protein once. This table holds about 150,000 distinct CDR3 sequences, around 22% found once. The data belong to a study of T cell repertoires in cytomegalovirus infection. Findings and limits, study-wide: Clonotypes of TCR beta that were HLA-C-restricted and CMV-specific dominated the ex vivo response. Cumulative public TCR beta family frequency identified CMV carriers with the relevant HLA.

This CDR3 comprises 14 residues. The germline CDR1 and CDR2 sequences are SNHLY and FYNNEI. The V end was cut by 6 bases, the J end by 2 bases, with 13 bases between. The chain has TRBV2 and TRBJ1-2, with D perhaps matching TRBD1 (5 bases). The sequence came from a human donor in good health (CMV status not recorded). Some clones in this sample may be carry-over from other donors' samples. The source material was PBMCs. CDR3 protein: CASSLKQGNYGYTF. The DNA for the CDR3 is TGTGCCAGCAGCCTAAAGCAGGGAAACTATGGCTACACCTTC.